Below, 26 T cell receptor beta chains from the same sample are listed, as sequenced in a study of tumour-infiltrating T cells in Burkitt lymphoma. Only in-frame clones appear in the TCRdb table, and some are missing; sequencing was by immunoSEQ multiplex PCR. The table records around 14,000 clones, about 75% of them present only once. Material: tumor tissue. Source of these receptors: a human donor with diffuse large B-cell lymphoma.

The chain is built from TRBV27 and TRBJ1-2, with 8 bases aligning to TRBD1. V lost 6 bases to trimming and J lost 7 bases; unmatched junction nucleotides: 13. The germline gives CDR1 MNHEY, CDR2 SMNVEV (reference sequence). The CDR3 covers 15 residues. The chain's CDR3 is CASSLTPGGNSGYTF. The CDR3 DNA sequence: TGTGCCAGCAGCCTGACGCCAGGGGGCAATAGTGGCTACACCTTC.

The chain is built from TRBV27 and TRBJ2-7, with 13 bases lining up with TRBD2. CDR3 size: 14 residues. V was pared by 4 bases and J by 6 bases, with 3 bases of the junction left unmatched. The V gene's germline CDR1 is MNHEY and CDR2 SMNVEV (reference sequence). In nucleotides, the CDR3 is TGTGCCAGCAGTTGGGGACTAGCGGGGTCCGAGCAGTACTTC. Translated, it gives CASSWGLAGSEQYF.

This rearrangement joins TRBV6-4 to TRBJ2-1, with D uncertain. Germline V gene data show CDR1 as MRHNA and CDR2 as SNTAGT. The length of the CDR3 is 17 residues. Trimming stripped 6 bases from V and 0 bases from J, with 18 bases between. This CDR3 reads CASSPRFDESSYNEQFF. As DNA, the CDR3 is TGTGCCAGCAGCCCGCGCTTCGACGAGAGCTCCTACAATGAGCAGTTCTTC.

By sample share, this clone is medium-sized. The CDR3, as DNA: TGTGCCAGCAGCGTTGATCCGGGAGAGAGAGGTACGCAGTATTTT. It specifies CASSVDPGERGTQYF. The chain employs TRBV9 and TRBJ2-3; D possibly corresponds to TRBD2 (6 bases). CDR3 length: 15 residues. Germline assignment: CDR1 SGDLS and CDR2 YYNGEE. Trimming stripped 2 bases from V and 8 bases from J, with 18 bases between.

V gene TRBV5-4 combines with J gene TRBJ2-1; 8 bases align to TRBD2. Germline V gene lookup returns CDR1 SGHNT and CDR2 YYREEE (reference sequence). V lost 2 bases and J lost 5; bases outside the gene matches: 6. The CDR3 covers 15 residues. CDR3 coding DNA: TGTGCCAGCAGCTTAGCCAGACTAGCGAACAATGAGCAGTTCTTC. This encodes CASSLARLANNEQFF.

In nucleotides, the CDR3 is TGTGCCAGCAGCCCTCGCTGGGAAAACACCGGGGAGCTGTTTTTT. The encoded protein is CASSPRWENTGELFF. The chain recombines TRBV7-8 with TRBJ2-2; D gene unclear. Trimming left V 5 bases short and J 2 bases short, with 12 bases between. This CDR3 region has 15 residues. The germline CDR1 and CDR2 sequences are SGHVS and FQNEAQ.

The rearrangement links TRBV5-5 to TRBJ1-1; a possible D gene is TRBD1 (6 bases). The CDR3 contains 16 residues. Germline CDR1 SGHKS, CDR2 YYEKEE (reference sequence). V was shortened by 4 bases and J by 5 bases, with 21 bases between the two germline ends. The CDR3 loop reads CASSRRTGGSDTEAFF. Here the CDR3 DNA reads TGTGCCAGCAGCCGCCGAACGGGGGGCTCGGATACTGAAGCTTTCTTT.

The V call is TRBV28, the J call TRBJ2-7, with TRBD1 matching over 7 bases. Per the germline V gene, CDR1 is MDHEN and CDR2 is SYDVKM. Trimming removed 6 bases from V and 6 bases from J; junction bases left unmatched: 11. The CDR3 sequence is 14 residues long. CDR3 in amino acids: CASRAGTAELEQYF. In nucleotides, the CDR3 is TGTGCCAGCAGAGCCGGGACAGCGGAACTCGAGCAGTACTTC.

The V gene is TRBV23-1, the J gene TRBJ2-7, with a weak D call TRBD2 (6 bases). TRBV23-1 has ORF status, its function being uncertain. The germline V and J ends were trimmed by 2 bases and 3 bases, with 20 bases remaining between them. The CDR3 totals 17 residues. Here the CDR3 reads CASSQAGLSFRLYEQYV. DNA of the CDR3: TGCGCCAGCAGTCAAGCGGGACTTTCATTTAGGCTCTACGAGCAGTACGTC.

This chain uses TRBV27 with TRBJ2-3; 9 bases align to TRBD2. Trimming at V came to 10 bases and at J to 2 bases, leaving 7 bases not matched to a gene. CDR1 and CDR2 (germline): MNHEY, SMNVEV (reference sequence). The CDR3 runs to 14 residues. For the CDR3, the DNA is TGTGCCACTAAAGGGACTAGCTACACAGATACGCAGTATTTT. Residues: CATKGTSYTDTQYF.

The V and J genes are TRBV6-1 and TRBJ2-5; D is perhaps TRBD2 (6 bases). The CDR3 runs to 14 residues. Trimming stripped 6 bases from V and 3 bases from J, with 14 bases between. Per germline, CDR1 MNHNS and CDR2 SASEGT. This CDR3 reads CASRLADYKETQYF. In nucleotides, the CDR3 is TGTGCCAGCAGACTAGCTGACTATAAAGAGACCCAGTACTTC.

This clone was observed a single time. V usage is TRBV29-1 and J usage is TRBJ2-1, with D possibly TRBD1 on 5 matching bases. The CDR3 totals 14 residues. The germline CDR1 and CDR2 sequences are SQVTM and ANQGSEA. With 5 bases removed from V and 10 bases from J, the gap between germline ends came to 21 bases. The chain's CDR3 is CSVLPRATISEQFF. In DNA form, the CDR3 reads TGCAGCGTTCTCCCCAGGGCTACAATCTCGGAGCAGTTCTTC.

In its sample, this clone was seen a few times. This rearrangement joins TRBV19 to TRBJ2-2, with D perhaps TRBD2 (6 bases). This CDR3 spans 15 amino acids. V lost 3 bases, J lost 4 bases, and 12 bases lay in between. Looked up from germline, CDR1 is LNHDA and CDR2 is SQIVND (reference sequence). The DNA of the CDR3 is TGTGCCAGTAGTATCCCTCTAGCGCGCACCGGGGAGCTGTTTTTT. The encoded protein is CASSIPLARTGELFF.

The V and J genes are TRBV18 and TRBJ2-2, with 11 bases fitting TRBD2. This CDR3 is 16 amino acids long. The V and J ends lost 5 bases and 6 bases, in that order; junction bases with no gene match: 8. Germline-derived CDR1 and CDR2 are KGHSH and LQKENI. CDR3 DNA sequence: TGTGCCAGCTCAGCCGTAGCGGGAGGGACGTCCGGGGAGCTGTTTTTT. Its translation is CASSAVAGGTSGELFF.

The V call is TRBV9, the J call TRBJ2-7; 10 bases line up with TRBD1. Trimming cost V 2 bases and J 4 bases; bases outside gene matches: 9. This CDR3 is built from 16 residues. Looked up from germline, CDR1 is SGDLS and CDR2 is YYNGEE. The CDR3 DNA sequence: TGTGCCAGCAGCGTCTTCCCGGGACAGGGGCTGTACGAGCAGTACTTC. Protein product: CASSVFPGQGLYEQYF. The whole variable domain, remainder taken from reference TRBV9 and TRBJ2-7, is DSGVTQTPKHLITATGQRVTLRCSPRSGDLSVYWYQQSLDQGLQFLIQYYNGEERAKGNILERFSAQQFPDLHSELNLSSLELGDSALYFCASSVFPGQGLYEQYFGPGTRLTVT.

V and J are TRBV18 and TRBJ2-7, with TRBD1 matching over 7 bases. Trimming took 0 bases from V and 1 from J; bases not matched to a gene: 0. The CDR3 has 14 residues. From germline, CDR1 is KGHSH and CDR2 LQKENI. CDR3 in DNA: TGTGCCAGCTCACCACCGGGACAGTCCTACGAGCAGTACTTC. Translating gives CASSPPGQSYEQYF.

The J gene is TRBJ1-4, the V gene TRBV6-4; 8 bases map to TRBD1. In germline, CDR1 is MRHNA, CDR2 SNTAGT. Losses at the gene ends were 4 bases for V and 7 bases for J; bases not matched to a gene: 8. The CDR3 is made up of 15 amino acids. The CDR3 spells CASSVRTGLGEKLFF. The CDR3 bases are TGTGCCAGCAGTGTCCGGACAGGGCTTGGTGAAAAACTGTTTTTT.

The chain employs TRBV5-1 and TRBJ2-7; the D gene is possibly TRBD1 (6 bases). The CDR3 covers 16 residues. V was clipped by 4 bases and J by 1 base, with 18 bases between them. Germline CDR1 reads SGHRS; CDR2 reads YFSETQ. CDR3 residues: CASSHPGQGISYEQYF. CDR3 sequence (DNA): TGCGCCAGCAGCCATCCGGGACAAGGGATTTCCTACGAGCAGTACTTC.

The V call is TRBV2, the J call TRBJ2-1; weak D call: TRBD2 (6 bases). V was trimmed by 0 bases and J by 0 bases, leaving 9 bases between them. The CDR3 extends over 16 amino acids. Germline CDR1 reads SNHLY; CDR2 reads FYNNEI. The CDR3 DNA reads as TGTGCCAGCAGTGAAGCGACCGGGAGCTCCTACAATGAGCAGTTCTTC. Its protein product is CASSEATGSSYNEQFF.

This chain links TRBV6-5 with TRBJ2-2, with D perhaps TRBD2 (5 bases). Germline CDR1 reads MNHEY; CDR2 reads SVGAGI. CDR3 length: 13 amino acids. V lost 8 bases, J lost 5 bases, and 12 bases lay in between. CDR3 DNA: TGTGCCAGCCGGGGTTTGGGGACCGGGGAGCTGTTTTTT. Protein sequence: CASRGLGTGELFF.

The chain is built from TRBV5-4 and TRBJ2-7, with D uncertain. Between the trimmed V and J ends, which lost 2 bases and 4 bases, there was a span of 13 bases. CDR1 and CDR2 (germline): SGHNT, YYREEE (reference sequence). The CDR3 contains 14 residues. This CDR3 reads CASSFWGNLYEQYF. DNA for the CDR3: TGTGCCAGCAGCTTCTGGGGAAACCTTTACGAGCAGTACTTC.

This chain joins TRBV19 and TRBJ2-2; 7 nucleotides line up with TRBD2. This CDR3 is built from 15 residues. The J segment lost 1 base and the V segment lost 7 bases, leaving 6 bases of the junction unmatched. Germline V lookup: CDR1 LNHDA, CDR2 SQIVND (reference sequence). DNA of the CDR3: TGTGCCAGTACCAGGGAGGGCCGGAACACCGGGGAGCTGTTTTTT. It encodes CASTREGRNTGELFF. Based on the CDR3 plus reference TRBV19 and TRBJ2-2, the full variable domain is DGGITQSPKYLFRKEGQNVTLSCEQNLNHDAMYWYRQDPGQGLRLIYYSQIVNDFQKGDIAEGYSVSREKKESFPLTVTSAQKNPTAFYLCASTREGRNTGELFFGEGSRLTVL.

By sample share, this clone is medium-sized. The chain employs TRBV9 and TRBJ2-3; 11 bases are shared with TRBD1. With 5 bases clipped from V and 6 bases from J, the junction kept 14 bases outside the gene matches. Germline V gives CDR1 SGDLS, CDR2 YYNGEE. The CDR3 is 17 amino acids. CDR3: CASSAGTGGAHLDTQYF. Written as DNA, the CDR3 is TGTGCCAGCAGTGCCGGGACAGGGGGTGCACATCTTGATACGCAGTATTTT.

The rearrangement joins TRBV5-1 to TRBJ1-5; 7 bases line up with TRBD1. This CDR3 is built from 15 residues. The ends lost 2 bases at V and 3 bases at J; junction bases unmatched: 5. Germline CDR1 and CDR2: SGHRS and YFSETQ. The DNA for the CDR3 is TGCGCCAGCAGCTTAGACAGGGCCTCCAATCAGCCCCAGCATTTT. It encodes CASSLDRASNQPQHF.

This clone was counted between two and nine times. The rearrangement joins TRBV28 to TRBJ2-2; 8 bases line up with TRBD1. This CDR3 comprises 15 residues. V shed 3 bases and J 6 bases; nucleotides not matched to a gene: 6. Germline CDR1 and CDR2: MDHEN and SYDVKM. CDR3 sequence: CASSFGRGLAGELFF. DNA for the CDR3: TGTGCCAGCAGTTTCGGCAGGGGGCTTGCCGGGGAGCTGTTTTTT.

This clone was seen once. This chain connects TRBV19 to TRBJ1-1; possibly TRBD1 for D (5 bases). Germline V gene lookup returns CDR1 LNHDA and CDR2 SQIVND (reference sequence). The CDR3 consists of 17 residues. V dropped 5 bases and J dropped 3 bases, with 22 bases sitting between them. The CDR3 DNA reads TGTGCCAGTAGTCCCCGGGACGGGGTACCCTGGGACACTGAAGCTTTCTTT. Translation: CASSPRDGVPWDTEAFF.